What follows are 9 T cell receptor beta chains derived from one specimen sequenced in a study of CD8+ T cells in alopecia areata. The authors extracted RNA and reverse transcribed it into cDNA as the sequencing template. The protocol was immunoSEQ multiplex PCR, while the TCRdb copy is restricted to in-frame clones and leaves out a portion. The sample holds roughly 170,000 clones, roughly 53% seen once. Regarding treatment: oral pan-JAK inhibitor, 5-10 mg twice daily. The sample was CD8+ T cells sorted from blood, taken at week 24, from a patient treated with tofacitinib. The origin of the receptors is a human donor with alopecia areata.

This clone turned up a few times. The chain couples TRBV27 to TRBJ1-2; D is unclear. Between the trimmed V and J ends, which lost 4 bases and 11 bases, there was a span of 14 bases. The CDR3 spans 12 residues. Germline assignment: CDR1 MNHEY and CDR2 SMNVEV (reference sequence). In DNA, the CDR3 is TGTGCCAGCAGTTCCCCGAAAGGGATGTACACCTTC. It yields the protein CASSSPKGMYTF.

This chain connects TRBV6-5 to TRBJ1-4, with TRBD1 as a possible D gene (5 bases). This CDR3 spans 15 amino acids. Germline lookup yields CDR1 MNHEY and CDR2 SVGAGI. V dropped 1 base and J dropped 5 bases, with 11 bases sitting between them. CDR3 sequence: CASSYFQGTNEKLFF. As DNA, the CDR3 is TGTGCCAGCAGTTACTTCCAGGGTACCAATGAAAAACTGTTTTTT.

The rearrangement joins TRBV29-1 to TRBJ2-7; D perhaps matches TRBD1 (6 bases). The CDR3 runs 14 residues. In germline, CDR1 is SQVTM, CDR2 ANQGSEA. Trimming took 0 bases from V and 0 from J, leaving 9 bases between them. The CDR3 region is CSVEETGGSYEQYF. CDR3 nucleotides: TGCAGCGTTGAAGAGACAGGCGGCTCCTACGAGCAGTACTTC.

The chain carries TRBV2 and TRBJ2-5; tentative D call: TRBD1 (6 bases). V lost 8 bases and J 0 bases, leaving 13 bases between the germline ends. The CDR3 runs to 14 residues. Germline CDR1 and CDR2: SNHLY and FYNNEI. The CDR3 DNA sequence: TGTGCCAGCGTCCCCCAGGGGTACCAAGAGACCCAGTACTTC. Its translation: CASVPQGYQETQYF.

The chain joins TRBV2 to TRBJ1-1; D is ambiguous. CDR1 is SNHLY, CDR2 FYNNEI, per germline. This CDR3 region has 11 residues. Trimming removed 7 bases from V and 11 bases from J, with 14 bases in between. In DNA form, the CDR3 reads TGTGCCAGCATTCAACGATTGGGGGCTTTCTTT. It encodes CASIQRLGAFF.

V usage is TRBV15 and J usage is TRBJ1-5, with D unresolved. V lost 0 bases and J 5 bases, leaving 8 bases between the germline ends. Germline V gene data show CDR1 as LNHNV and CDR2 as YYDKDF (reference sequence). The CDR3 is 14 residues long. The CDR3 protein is CATSRDPPDQPQHF. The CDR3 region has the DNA TGTGCCACCAGCAGAGATCCCCCAGATCAGCCCCAGCATTTT. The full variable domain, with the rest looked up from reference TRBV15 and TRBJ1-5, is DAMVIQNPRYQVTQFGKPVTLSCSQTLNHNVMYWYQQKSSQAPKLLFHYYDKDFNNEADTPDNFQSRRPNTSFCFLDIRSPGLGDTAMYLCATSRDPPDQPQHFGDGTRLSIL.

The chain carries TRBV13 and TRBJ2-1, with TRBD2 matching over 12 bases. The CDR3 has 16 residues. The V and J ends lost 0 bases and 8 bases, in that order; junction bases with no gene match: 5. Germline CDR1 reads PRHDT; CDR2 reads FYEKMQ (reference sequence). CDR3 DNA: TGTGCCAGCAGCTTAGGCCGACTAGCGGGGGCTTATGAGCAGTTCTTC. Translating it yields CASSLGRLAGAYEQFF.

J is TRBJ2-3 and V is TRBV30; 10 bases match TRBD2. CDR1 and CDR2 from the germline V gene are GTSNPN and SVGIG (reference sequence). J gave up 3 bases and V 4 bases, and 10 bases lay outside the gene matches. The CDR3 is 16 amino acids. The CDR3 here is CAWTLGTSVKTDTQYF. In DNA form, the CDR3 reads TGTGCCTGGACCCTCGGGACTAGCGTAAAAACAGATACGCAGTATTTT. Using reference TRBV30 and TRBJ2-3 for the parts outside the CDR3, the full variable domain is SQTIHQWPATLVQPVGSPLSLECTVEGTSNPNLYWYRQAAGRGLQLLFYSVGIGQISSEVPQNLSASRPQDRQFILSSKKLLLSDSGFYLCAWTLGTSVKTDTQYFGPGTRLTVL.

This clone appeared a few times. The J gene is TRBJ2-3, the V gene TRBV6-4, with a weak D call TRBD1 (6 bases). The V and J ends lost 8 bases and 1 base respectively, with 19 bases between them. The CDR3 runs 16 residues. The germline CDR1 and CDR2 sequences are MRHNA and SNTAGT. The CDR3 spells CASLVGHVKCTDTQYF. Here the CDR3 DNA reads TGTGCCAGCCTGGTGGGACACGTTAAATGCACAGATACGCAGTATTTT.